This TCR beta chain derives from a study of blood T cell repertoires in COVID-19. From germline, CDR1 is SGHRS and CDR2 YFSETQ. Deletions cut 4 bases from V and 7 bases from J, with 15 bases between. CDR3 length: 13 residues. Sequenced by immunoSEQ multiplex PCR; TCRdb stores in-frame clones only, minus some. The table has about 150,000 clones, less than 90% seen once. This TCR was recovered from a woman between 50 and 59 years old who had recovered from COVID-19. Specimen: PBMCs or T cells enriched from blood (not recorded which). V usage is TRBV5-1 and J usage is TRBJ2-7, with D unclear. CDR3: CASSRPSGEEQYF. The CDR3 DNA follows: TGCGCCAGCAGCCGGCCGTCGGGTGAAGAGCAGTACTTC. Full variable domain (missing parts from reference TRBV5-1 and TRBJ2-7): KAGVTQTPRYLIKTRGQQVTLSCSPISGHRSVSWYQQTPGQGLQFLFEYFSETQRNKGNFPGRFSGRQFSNSRSEMNVSTLELGDSALYLCASSRPSGEEQYFGPGTRLTVT.